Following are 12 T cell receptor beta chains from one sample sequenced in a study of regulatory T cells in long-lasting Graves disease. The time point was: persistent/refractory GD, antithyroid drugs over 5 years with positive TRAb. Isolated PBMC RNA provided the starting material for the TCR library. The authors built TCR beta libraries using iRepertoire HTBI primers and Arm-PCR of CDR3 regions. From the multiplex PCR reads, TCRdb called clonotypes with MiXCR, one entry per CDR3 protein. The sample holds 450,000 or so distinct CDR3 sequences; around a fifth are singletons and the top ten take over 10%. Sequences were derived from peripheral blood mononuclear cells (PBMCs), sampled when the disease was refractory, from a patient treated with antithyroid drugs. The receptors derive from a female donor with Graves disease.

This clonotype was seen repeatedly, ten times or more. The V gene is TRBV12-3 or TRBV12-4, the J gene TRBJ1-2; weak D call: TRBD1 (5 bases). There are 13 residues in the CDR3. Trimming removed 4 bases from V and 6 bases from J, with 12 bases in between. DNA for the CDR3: TGTGCCAGCAGTTCGCCCGGGGCCGATGGCTACACCTTC. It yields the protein CASSSPGADGYTF.

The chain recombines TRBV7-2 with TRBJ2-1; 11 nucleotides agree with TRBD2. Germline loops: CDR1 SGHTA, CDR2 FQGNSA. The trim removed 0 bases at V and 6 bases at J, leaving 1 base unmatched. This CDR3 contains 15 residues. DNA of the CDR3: TGTGCCAGCAGCTTAGCTAGCGGGGGGGTCAATGAGCAGTTCTTC. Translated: CASSLASGGVNEQFF.

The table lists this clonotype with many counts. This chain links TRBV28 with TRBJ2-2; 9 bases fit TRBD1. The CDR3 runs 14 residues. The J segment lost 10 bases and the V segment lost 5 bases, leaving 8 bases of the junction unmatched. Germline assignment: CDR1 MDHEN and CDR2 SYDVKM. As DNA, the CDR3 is TGTGCCAGCAGTCCAAGTCACAGGGGGCAGGAGCTGTTTTTT. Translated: CASSPSHRGQELFF. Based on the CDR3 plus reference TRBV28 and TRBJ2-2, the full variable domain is DVKVTQSSRYLVKRTGEKVFLECVQDMDHENMFWYRQDPGLGLRLIYFSYDVKMKEKGDIPEGYSVSREKKERFSLILESASTNQTSMYLCASSPSHRGQELFFGEGSRLTVL.

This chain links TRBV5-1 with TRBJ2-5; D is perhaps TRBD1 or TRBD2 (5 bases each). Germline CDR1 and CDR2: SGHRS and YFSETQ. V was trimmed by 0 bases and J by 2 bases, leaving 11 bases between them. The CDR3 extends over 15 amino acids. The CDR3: CASSLDGTQQETQYF. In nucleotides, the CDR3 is TGCGCCAGCAGCTTGGACGGGACCCAACAAGAGACCCAGTACTTC. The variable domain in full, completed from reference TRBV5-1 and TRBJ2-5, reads KAGVTQTPRYLIKTRGQQVTLSCSPISGHRSVSWYQQTPGQGLQFLFEYFSETQRNKGNFPGRFSGRQFSNSRSEMNVSTLELGDSALYLCASSLDGTQQETQYFGPGTRLLVL.

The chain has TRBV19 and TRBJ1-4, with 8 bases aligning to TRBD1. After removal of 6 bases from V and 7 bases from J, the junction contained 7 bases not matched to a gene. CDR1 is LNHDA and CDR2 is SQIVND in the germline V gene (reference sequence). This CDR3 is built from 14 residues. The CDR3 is CASRVTGGTEKLFF. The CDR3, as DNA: TGTGCCAGTAGGGTTACAGGGGGGACTGAAAAACTGTTTTTT.

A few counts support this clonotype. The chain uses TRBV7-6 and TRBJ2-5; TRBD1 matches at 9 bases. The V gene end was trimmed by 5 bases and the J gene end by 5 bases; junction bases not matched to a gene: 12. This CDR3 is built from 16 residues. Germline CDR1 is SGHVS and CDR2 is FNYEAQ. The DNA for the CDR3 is TGTGCCAGCAGCACAGTGTCGGGACAGGGTTACGAGACCCAGTACTTC. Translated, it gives CASSTVSGQGYETQYF.

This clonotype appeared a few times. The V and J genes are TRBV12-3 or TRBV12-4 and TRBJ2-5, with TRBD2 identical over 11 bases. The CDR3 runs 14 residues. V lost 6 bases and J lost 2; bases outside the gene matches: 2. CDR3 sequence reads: CASRVAGGQETQYF. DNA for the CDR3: TGTGCCAGCAGGGTAGCGGGGGGGCAAGAGACCCAGTACTTC.

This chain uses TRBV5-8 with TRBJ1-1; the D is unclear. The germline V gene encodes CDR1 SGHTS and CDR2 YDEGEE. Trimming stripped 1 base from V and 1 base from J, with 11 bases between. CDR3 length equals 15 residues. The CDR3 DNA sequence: TGTGCCAGCAGCTTGATCGGCGGATCGAACACTGAAGCTTTCTTT. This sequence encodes CASSLIGGSNTEAFF.

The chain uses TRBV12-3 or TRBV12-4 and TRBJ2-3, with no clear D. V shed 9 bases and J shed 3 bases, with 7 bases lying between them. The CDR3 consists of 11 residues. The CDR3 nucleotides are TGTGCCAGTCGAAGGACAGATACGCAGTATTTT. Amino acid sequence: CASRRTDTQYF.

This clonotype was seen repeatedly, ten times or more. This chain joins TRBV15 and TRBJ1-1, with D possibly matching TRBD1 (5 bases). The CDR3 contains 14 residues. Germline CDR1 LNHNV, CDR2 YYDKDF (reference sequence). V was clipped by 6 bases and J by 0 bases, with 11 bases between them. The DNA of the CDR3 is TGTGCCACCAGGACAGAAGTAATGAACACTGAAGCTTTCTTT. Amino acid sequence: CATRTEVMNTEAFF. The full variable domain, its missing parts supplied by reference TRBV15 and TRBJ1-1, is DAMVIQNPRYQVTQFGKPVTLSCSQTLNHNVMYWYQQKSSQAPKLLFHYYDKDFNNEADTPDNFQSRRPNTSFCFLDIRSPGLGDTAMYLCATRTEVMNTEAFFGQGTRLTVV.

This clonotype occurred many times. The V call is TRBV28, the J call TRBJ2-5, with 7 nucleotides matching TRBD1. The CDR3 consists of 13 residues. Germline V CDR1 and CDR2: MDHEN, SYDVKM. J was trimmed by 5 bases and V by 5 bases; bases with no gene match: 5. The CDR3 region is CASSQTGPETQYF. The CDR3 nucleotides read TGTGCCAGCAGTCAGACAGGGCCCGAGACCCAGTACTTC.

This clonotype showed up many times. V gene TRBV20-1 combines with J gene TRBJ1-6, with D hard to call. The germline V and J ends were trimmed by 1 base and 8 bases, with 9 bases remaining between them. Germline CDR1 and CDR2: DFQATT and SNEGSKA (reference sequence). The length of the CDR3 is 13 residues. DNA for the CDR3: TGCAGTGCTAGAGCGGAGTCAGATTCACCCCTCCACTTT. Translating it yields CSARAESDSPLHF.